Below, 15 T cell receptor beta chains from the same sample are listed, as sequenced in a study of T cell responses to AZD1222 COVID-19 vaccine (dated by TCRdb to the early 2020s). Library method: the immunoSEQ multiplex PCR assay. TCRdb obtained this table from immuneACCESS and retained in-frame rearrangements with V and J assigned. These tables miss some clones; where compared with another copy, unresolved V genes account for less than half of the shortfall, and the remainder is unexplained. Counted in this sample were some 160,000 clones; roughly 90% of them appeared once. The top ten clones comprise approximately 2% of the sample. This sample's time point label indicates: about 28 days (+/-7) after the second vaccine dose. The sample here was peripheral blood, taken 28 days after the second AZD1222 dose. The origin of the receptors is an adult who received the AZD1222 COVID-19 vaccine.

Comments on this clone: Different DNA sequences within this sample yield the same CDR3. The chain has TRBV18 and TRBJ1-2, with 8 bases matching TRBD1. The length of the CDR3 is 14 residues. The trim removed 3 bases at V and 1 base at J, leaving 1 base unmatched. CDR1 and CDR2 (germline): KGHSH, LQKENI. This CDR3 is CASSPGQGNYGYTF. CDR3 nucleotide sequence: TGTGCCAGCTCACCCGGACAGGGTAACTATGGCTACACCTTC. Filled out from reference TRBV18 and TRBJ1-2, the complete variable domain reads NAGVMQNPRHLVRRRGQEARLRCSPMKGHSHVYWYRQLPEEGLKFMVYLQKENIIDESGMPKERFSAEFPKEGPSILRIQQVVRGDSAAYFCASSPGQGNYGYTFGSGTRLTVV.

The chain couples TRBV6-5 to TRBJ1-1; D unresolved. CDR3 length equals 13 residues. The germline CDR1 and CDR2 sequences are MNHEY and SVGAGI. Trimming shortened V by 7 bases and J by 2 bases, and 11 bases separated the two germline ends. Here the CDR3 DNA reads TGTGCCAGCACAGGTCGGCACAACACTGAAGCTTTCTTT. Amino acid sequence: CASTGRHNTEAFF.

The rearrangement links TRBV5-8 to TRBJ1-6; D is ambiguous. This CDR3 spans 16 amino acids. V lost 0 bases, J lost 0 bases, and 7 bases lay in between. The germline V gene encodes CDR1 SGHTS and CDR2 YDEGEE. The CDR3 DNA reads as TGTGCCAGCAGCTTGGGCACAAGCTCCTATAATTCACCCCTCCACTTT. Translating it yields CASSLGTSSYNSPLHF.

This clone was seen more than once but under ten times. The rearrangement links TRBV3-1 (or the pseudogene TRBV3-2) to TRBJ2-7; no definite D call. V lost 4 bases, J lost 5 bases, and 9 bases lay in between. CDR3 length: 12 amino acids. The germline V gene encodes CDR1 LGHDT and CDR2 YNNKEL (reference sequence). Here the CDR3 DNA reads TGTGCCAGCAGCCCCGGACGCCACGAGCAGTACTTC. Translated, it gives CASSPGRHEQYF.

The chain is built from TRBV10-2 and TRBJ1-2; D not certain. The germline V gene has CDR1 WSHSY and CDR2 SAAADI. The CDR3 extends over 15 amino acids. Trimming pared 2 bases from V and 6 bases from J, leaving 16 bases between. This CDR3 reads CASSETYGRRDGYTF. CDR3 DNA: TGCGCCAGCAGTGAGACCTACGGACGGAGAGATGGCTACACCTTC.

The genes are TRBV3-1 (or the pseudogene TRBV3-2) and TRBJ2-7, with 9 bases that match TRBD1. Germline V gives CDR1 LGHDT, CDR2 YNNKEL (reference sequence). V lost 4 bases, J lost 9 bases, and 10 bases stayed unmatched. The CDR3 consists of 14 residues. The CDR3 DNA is TGTGCCAGCAGCCCAAAATGGGACAGGGAGTTGCAGTACTTC. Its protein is CASSPKWDRELQYF.

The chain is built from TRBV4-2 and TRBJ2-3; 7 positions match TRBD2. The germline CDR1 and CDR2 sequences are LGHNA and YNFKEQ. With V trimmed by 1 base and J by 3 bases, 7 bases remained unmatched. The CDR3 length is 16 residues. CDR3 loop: CASSQGAGTITDTQYF. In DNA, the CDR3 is TGTGCCAGCAGCCAAGGAGCCGGGACTATTACAGATACGCAGTATTTT.

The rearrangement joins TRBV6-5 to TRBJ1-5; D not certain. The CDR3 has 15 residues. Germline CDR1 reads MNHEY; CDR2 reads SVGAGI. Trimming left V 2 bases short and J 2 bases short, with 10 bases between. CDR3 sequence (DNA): TGTGCCAGCAGTTACCTGTCCGGGGGCAATCAGCCCCAGCATTTT. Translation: CASSYLSGGNQPQHF.

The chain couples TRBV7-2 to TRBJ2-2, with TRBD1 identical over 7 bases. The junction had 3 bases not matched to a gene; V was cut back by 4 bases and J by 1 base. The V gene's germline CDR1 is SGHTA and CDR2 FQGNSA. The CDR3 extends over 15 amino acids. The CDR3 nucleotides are TGTGCCAGCAGCTCAAGGACAGGGAACACCGGGGAGCTGTTTTTT. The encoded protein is CASSSRTGNTGELFF.

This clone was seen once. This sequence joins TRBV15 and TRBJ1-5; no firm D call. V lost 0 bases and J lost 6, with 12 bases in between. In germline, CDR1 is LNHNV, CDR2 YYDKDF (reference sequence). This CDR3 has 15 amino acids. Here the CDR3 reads CATSRDYLRSQPQHF. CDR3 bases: TGTGCCACCAGCAGAGATTATCTTCGTTCTCAGCCCCAGCATTTT.

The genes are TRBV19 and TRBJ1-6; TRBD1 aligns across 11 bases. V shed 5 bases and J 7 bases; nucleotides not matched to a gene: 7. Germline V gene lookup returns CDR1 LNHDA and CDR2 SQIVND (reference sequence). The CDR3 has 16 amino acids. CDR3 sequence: CASSGTGGGVNSPLHF. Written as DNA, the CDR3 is TGTGCCAGTAGTGGGACAGGGGGGGGTGTCAATTCACCCCTCCACTTT.

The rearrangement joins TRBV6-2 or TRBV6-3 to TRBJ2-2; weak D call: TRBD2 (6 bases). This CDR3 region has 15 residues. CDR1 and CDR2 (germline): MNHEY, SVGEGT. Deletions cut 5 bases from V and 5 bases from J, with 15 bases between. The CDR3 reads CASSPGGAGTGELFF. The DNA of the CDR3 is TGTGCCAGCAGTCCCGGCGGCGCGGGGACCGGGGAGCTGTTTTTT.

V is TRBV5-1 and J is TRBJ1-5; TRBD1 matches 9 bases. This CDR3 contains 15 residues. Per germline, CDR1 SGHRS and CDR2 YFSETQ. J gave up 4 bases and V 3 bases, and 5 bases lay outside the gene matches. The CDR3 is CASSSSGQGNQPQHF. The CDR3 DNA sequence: TGCGCCAGCAGCTCTTCGGGACAGGGTAATCAGCCCCAGCATTTT.

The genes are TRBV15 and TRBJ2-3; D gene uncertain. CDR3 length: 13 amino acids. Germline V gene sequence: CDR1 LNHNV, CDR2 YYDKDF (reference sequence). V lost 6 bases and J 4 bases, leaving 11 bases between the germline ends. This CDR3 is CATRVPLADTQYF. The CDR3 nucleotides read TGTGCCACCAGGGTTCCCTTGGCAGATACGCAGTATTTT.

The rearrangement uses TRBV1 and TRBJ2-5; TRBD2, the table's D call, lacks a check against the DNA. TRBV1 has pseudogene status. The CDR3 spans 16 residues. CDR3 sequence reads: CTSSQEREGIQETQYF. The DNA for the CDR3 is TGCACCAGCAGCCAAGAGAGGGAAGGGATCCAAGAGACCCAGTACTTC.